This section outlines one T cell receptor beta chain sequence together with its context. The target of this receptor is not known. One base away there is no much larger clone; base qualities are not given. The CDR3 numbers 15 residues from cysteine through phenylalanine. The read is trimmed to its CDR3 DNA, 45 bases read in frame from base 1. Trimming removed 4 bases from V and 4 bases from J, leaving 15 bases between the germline ends. From a lookup of the germline V gene, CDR1 and CDR2 are SGHRS and YFSETQ. This entry is derived from a study of blood T cell repertoires in COVID-19 (dated by TCRdb to about 2020). About the full investigation: Samples covering the acute and convalescent phases of COVID-19 were provided by collaborators in the United States, Italy and Spain. The prospective study material was composed of cDNA or gDNA derived from T cells, B-cell-depleted T cells, or PBMCs. Deeply sampled blood TCRbeta repertoires from subjects exposed to, actively infected with, or recovered from COVID-19 were included in the dataset. The repertoires were released in a freely available public database intended as a resource for research on the immune response to SARS-CoV-2. Samples were obtained from the ongoing ImmuneRACE study (first 160 participants) and from some 1,200 subjects provided by 6 global collaborators. A de-identified subject ID, COVID-19 status, age in years and sex were almost always included in the sample metadata. Where available, HLA class I and class II types were taken from metadata supplied by the sample provider and were not determined by assay-based typing. The paper's findings and limits, for the study overall: How much clinical and demographic metadata was included differed by source and by participant, and the metadata was provided uncurated.

In the prospective study, participants were roughly 18 to 90 years old, resided in about two dozen geographic areas of the United States, and were enrolled through a virtual design. To assign participants to cohorts, the prospective study relied on clinical history that participants themselves reported in a screening survey and a study questionnaire. For ImmuneRACE Cohort 3, a participant was defined as recovered based on two consecutive negative NP/OP PCR tests, clearance by a healthcare professional, or resolution of symptoms. Mobile phlebotomists in the prospective study collected whole blood, serum and a nasopharyngeal or oropharyngeal swab from every participant. Additional blood draws and questionnaires over an approximately 2-month period could optionally be provided by prospective study participants. Before DNA extraction, prospective study blood samples were shipped either frozen or at room temperature.

The immunoSEQ Assay, a bias-controlled multiplex PCR, was used to amplify TCRbeta CDR3 regions from genomic DNA. On the study's bioinformatics: Within the assay, amplification of reference gene primers was used to estimate how many nucleated cells each sample contained. To quantify the absolute abundance of each unique TCRbeta CDR3 rearrangement, sequence reads were collapsed and filtered. For each sample, productive Simpson clonality was calculated by taking the square root of Simpson's diversity index across productive rearrangements. TCRdb obtained this table from immuneACCESS and retained in-frame rearrangements with V and J assigned. These tables miss some clones; where compared with another copy, unresolved V genes account for less than half of the shortfall, and the remainder is unexplained. That table is the source of V, J and clone size, and D and trimming were worked out from the DNA. The sample data list nearly 350,000 clones, and approximately 84% of these were observed just once. Together, the top ten hold more than 1% of the sample.

This clonotype originated in a young woman who had recovered from COVID-19. The sequenced sample consisted of PBMCs or T cells enriched from blood (not recorded which). Recombination connected TRBV5-1 to TRBJ2-1; no confident D gene assignment can be made. The CDR3 reads as follows: CASSPHLAVYNEQFF. The DNA sequence is given as TGCGCCAGCAGCCCCCACCTGGCGGTTTACAATGAGCAGTTCTTC.